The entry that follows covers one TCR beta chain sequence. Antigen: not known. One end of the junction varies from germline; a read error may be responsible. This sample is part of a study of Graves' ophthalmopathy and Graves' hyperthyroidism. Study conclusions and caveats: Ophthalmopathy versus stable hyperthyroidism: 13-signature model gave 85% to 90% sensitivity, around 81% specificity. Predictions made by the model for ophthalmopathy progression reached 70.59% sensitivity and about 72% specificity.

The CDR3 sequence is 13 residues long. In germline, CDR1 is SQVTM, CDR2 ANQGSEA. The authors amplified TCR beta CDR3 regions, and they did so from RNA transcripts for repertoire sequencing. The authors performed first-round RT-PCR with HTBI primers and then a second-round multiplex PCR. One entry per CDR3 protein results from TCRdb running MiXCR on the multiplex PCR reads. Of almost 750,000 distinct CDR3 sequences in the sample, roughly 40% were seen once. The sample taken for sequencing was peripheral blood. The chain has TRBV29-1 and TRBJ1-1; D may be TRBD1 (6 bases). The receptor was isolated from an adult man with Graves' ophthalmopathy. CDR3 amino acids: CAWVAGVDTEAFF. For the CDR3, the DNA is TGTGCCTGGGTTGCAGGGGTTGACACTGAAGCTTTCTTT.